A single sample gave rise to the 7 T cell receptor beta chains below, sequenced in a study of T cell responses to AZD1222 COVID-19 vaccine. Using immunoSEQ multiplex PCR, the repertoire was profiled, and TCRdb retains in-frame clones only, with some absent. The sample carries around 160,000 clones, 85% to 95% recorded once. Sequenced here: peripheral blood, sampled on day 0 of AZD1222 vaccination. The receptors shown here come from an adult in good health.

This chain joins TRBV28 and TRBJ1-4; maybe TRBD1 (5 bases). In germline, CDR1 is MDHEN, CDR2 SYDVKM. Trimming took 2 bases from V and 4 from J, leaving 8 bases between them. This CDR3 region has 14 residues. In nucleotides, the CDR3 is TGTGCCAGCAGTTTAGGGGGAAGTAATGAAAAACTGTTTTTT. Amino acid sequence: CASSLGGSNEKLFF.

In its sample, this clone was seen a few times. V usage is TRBV7-2 and J usage is TRBJ2-7; 7 bases are a match to TRBD2. J gave up 6 bases and V 3 bases, and 5 bases lay outside the gene matches. In germline, CDR1 is SGHTA, CDR2 FQGNSA. The CDR3 has 13 residues. The CDR3 bases are TGTGCCAGCAGCTTTACGAGGGAGGGCGAGCAGTACTTC. Protein product: CASSFTREGEQYF.

V is TRBV20-1 and J is TRBJ2-2; D possibly corresponds to TRBD2 (5 bases). The germline CDR1 and CDR2 sequences are DFQATT and SNEGSKA (reference sequence). This CDR3 has 13 residues. V lost 3 bases and J lost 6, with 11 bases in between. The chain's CDR3 is CSASRGKAGELFF. CDR3 DNA: TGCAGTGCTAGTCGGGGAAAGGCCGGGGAGCTGTTTTTT.

This chain uses TRBV6-5 with TRBJ2-1, with 11 bases lining up with TRBD2. In germline, CDR1 is MNHEY, CDR2 SVGAGI. Trimming took 7 bases from V and 4 from J; bases not matched to a gene: 6. The CDR3 is 15 residues long. The CDR3: CASKIGTSGYNEQFF. As DNA, the CDR3 is TGTGCCAGCAAAATCGGGACTAGCGGTTACAATGAGCAGTTCTTC.

This clone appeared once. The chain combines TRBV7-9 with TRBJ2-3, with 8 positions matching TRBD2. Trimming removed 4 bases from V and 3 bases from J; junction bases left unmatched: 6. Germline lookup yields CDR1 SEHNR and CDR2 FQNEAQ (reference sequence). There are 15 residues in the CDR3. The CDR3: CASSWGSGATDTQYF. CDR3 DNA: TGTGCCAGCAGCTGGGGTAGCGGGGCGACAGATACGCAGTATTTT.

J is TRBJ1-5 and V is TRBV6-1, with no clear D. Germline-derived CDR1 and CDR2 are MNHNS and SASEGT. The CDR3 has 15 amino acids. Trimming removed 3 bases at V and 2 bases at J, with 11 bases between. CDR3 residues: CASSDLGRGNQPQHF. DNA for the CDR3: TGTGCCAGCAGTGACCTCGGGAGGGGCAATCAGCCCCAGCATTTT.

The rearrangement uses TRBV9 and TRBJ1-1; no clear D gene. Between the trimmed V and J ends, which lost 0 bases and 4 bases, there was a span of 10 bases. Germline V gene sequence: CDR1 SGDLS, CDR2 YYNGEE. CDR3 size: 14 residues. The CDR3 sequence is CASSVGGSGTEAFF. The CDR3 DNA reads as TGTGCCAGCAGCGTAGGTGGGAGTGGCACTGAAGCTTTCTTT.